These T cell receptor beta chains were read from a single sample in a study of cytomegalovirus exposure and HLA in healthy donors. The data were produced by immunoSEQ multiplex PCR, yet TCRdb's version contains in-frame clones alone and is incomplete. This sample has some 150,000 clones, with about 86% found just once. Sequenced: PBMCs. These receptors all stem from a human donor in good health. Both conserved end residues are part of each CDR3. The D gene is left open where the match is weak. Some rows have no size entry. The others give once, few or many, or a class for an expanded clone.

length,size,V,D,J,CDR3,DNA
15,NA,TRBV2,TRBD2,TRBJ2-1,CASTQDAGGLNEQFF,TGTGCCAGCACACAGGACGCGGGGGGCCTGAATGAGCAGTTCTTC
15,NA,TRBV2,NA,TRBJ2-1,CASTKDRSSYNEQFF,TGTGCCAGCACTAAGGACAGAAGCTCCTACAATGAGCAGTTCTTC
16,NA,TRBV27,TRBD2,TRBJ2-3,CASRVVSGAGTDTQYF,TGTGCCAGCAGGGTCGTTAGCGGGGCAGGCACAGATACGCAGTATTTT
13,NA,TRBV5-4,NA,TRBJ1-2,CASSLKGGQGYTF,TGTGCCAGCAGCTTGAAAGGGGGTCAGGGCTACACCTTC
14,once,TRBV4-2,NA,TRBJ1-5,CASTPGTGDQPQHF,TGTGCCAGCACCCCCGGAACGGGGGATCAGCCCCAGCATTTT
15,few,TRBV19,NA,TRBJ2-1,CASSIGSGGGSEQFF,TGTGCCAGTAGTATTGGGTCGGGAGGGGGCAGTGAGCAGTTCTTC
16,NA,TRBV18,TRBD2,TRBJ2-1,CASSRTGLAGVNEQFF,TGTGCCAGCTCACGAACCGGACTAGCGGGAGTGAATGAGCAGTTCTTC
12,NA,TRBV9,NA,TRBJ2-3,CASSVATDTQYF,TGTGCCAGCAGCGTAGCTACCGATACGCAGTATTTT
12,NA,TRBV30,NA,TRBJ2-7,CAWSVRGSEQYF,TGTGCCTGGAGTGTACGGGGGAGCGAGCAGTACTTC
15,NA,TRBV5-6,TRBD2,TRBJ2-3,CASSLYGGVPDTQYF,TGTGCCAGCAGCTTGTACGGGGGGGTTCCAGATACGCAGTATTTT
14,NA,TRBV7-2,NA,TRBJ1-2,CASSLAGHSGGYTF,TGTGCCAGCAGCTTAGCGGGGCATTCGGGCGGCTACACCTTC
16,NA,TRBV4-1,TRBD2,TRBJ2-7,CASSPSYIAGASEQYF,TGCGCCAGCAGCCCGAGCTACATAGCGGGAGCGAGCGAGCAGTACTTC
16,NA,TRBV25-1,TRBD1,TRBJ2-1,CASSPYTGVRNNEQFF,TGTGCCAGCAGTCCCTATACAGGGGTCAGGAACAATGAGCAGTTCTTC
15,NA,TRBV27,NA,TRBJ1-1,CASSLSAGLNTEAFF,TGTGCCAGCAGTTTATCAGCCGGGTTGAACACTGAAGCTTTCTTT
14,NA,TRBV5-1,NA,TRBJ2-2,CASSLQGNTGELFF,TGCGCCAGCAGCTTGCAGGGGAACACCGGGGAGCTGTTTTTT
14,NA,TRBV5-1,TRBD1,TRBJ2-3,CASSLEDRGDTQYF,TGCGCCAGCAGCTTAGAAGACAGGGGGGATACGCAGTATTTT
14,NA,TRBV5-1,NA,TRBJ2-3,CASSPRPSTDTQYF,TGCGCCAGCAGCCCCCGTCCGAGCACAGATACGCAGTATTTT
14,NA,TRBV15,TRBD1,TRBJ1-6,CATSRGTGNSPLHF,TGTGCCACCAGCAGAGGGACAGGCAATTCACCCCTCCACTTT
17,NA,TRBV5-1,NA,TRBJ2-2,CASSAQMGGISTGELFF,TGCGCCAGCAGCGCCCAAATGGGGGGAATAAGCACCGGGGAGCTGTTTTTT
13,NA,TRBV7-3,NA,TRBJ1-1,CASSRQENTEAFF,TGTGCCAGCAGCCGACAGGAGAACACTGAAGCTTTCTTT
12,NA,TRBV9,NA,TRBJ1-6,CASSVGNSPLHF,TGTGCCAGCAGCGTCGGTAATTCACCCCTCCACTTT
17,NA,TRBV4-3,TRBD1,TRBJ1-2,CASSQGHRDRDLYGYTF,TGCGCCAGCAGCCAAGGACACCGGGACAGGGACCTATATGGCTACACCTTC